Described below is a single T cell receptor beta chain sequence and its context. Its antigen is unknown. Healthy and HIV-negative, the adult donors had no recent acute infections or vaccinations. CD45RO+ cells and CCR7-negative CD45RA+ TemRA cells were combined as CD8 memory. CDR1 DFQATT and CDR2 SNEGSKA come from the germline V gene (reference sequence). Trimming pared 5 bases from V and 0 bases from J, leaving 4 bases between. There are 11 residues in the CDR3. At a deep level, the assay was run. The assay was immunoSEQ multiplex PCR, and TCRdb's table has in-frame clones only and misses some. Of around 79,000 clones listed, about 63% are singletons. The entry originates in a study of shared clonotypes between healthy human individuals. General study points: Owing to a small donor count, the genetic and exposure-history diversity represented was limited.

The genes are TRBV20-1 and TRBJ2-5; D uncertain. The sequence was obtained from a man aged 30 to 39 in good health. The sample comprised memory CD8+ T cells sorted from blood. Subset specified: CD45RO+ cells pooled with CCR7-negative TemRA cells. CDR3 DNA sequence: TGCAGTGCTGAAAACCAAGAGACCCAGTACTTC. Protein sequence: CSAENQETQYF.